Below, 21 T cell receptor beta chains from the same sample are listed, as sequenced in a study of T cell responses to AZD1222 COVID-19 vaccine. Measured with immunoSEQ multiplex PCR; TCRdb has only the in-frame clones, and not every one. The sample lists approximately 79,000 clones, around nine tenths seen once, with approximately 10% in the top ten. The material sequenced was peripheral blood, taken on day 0 of AZD1222 vaccination. The receptor source for this set is an adult in good health.

The chain joins TRBV19 to TRBJ1-1; TRBD1 might be the D (5 bases). The CDR3 loop spans 13 amino acids. Germline values: CDR1 LNHDA, CDR2 SQIVND (reference sequence). The V end was cut by 5 bases, the J end by 6 bases, with 13 bases between. CDR3 coding DNA: TGTGCCAGTAGTCACGGCGGGGCTGCTGAAGCTTTCTTT. Its protein product is CASSHGGAAEAFF.

This clone was counted a few times. This chain connects TRBV19 to TRBJ2-5; 7 bases fit TRBD1. The CDR3 has 14 amino acids. The J segment lost 1 base and the V segment lost 5 bases, leaving 4 bases of the junction unmatched. In germline, CDR1 is LNHDA, CDR2 SQIVND (reference sequence). CDR3 sequence reads: CASSSGQSQETQYF. The CDR3, as DNA: TGTGCCAGTAGTTCGGGACAGAGCCAAGAGACCCAGTACTTC.

The chain joins TRBV3-1 (or the pseudogene TRBV3-2) to TRBJ2-6, with D hard to call. Trimming removed 0 bases from V and 1 base from J, with 4 bases in between. Germline V lookup: CDR1 LGHDT, CDR2 YNNKEL (reference sequence). The length of the CDR3 is 15 residues. The CDR3 sequence is CASSQDASGANVLTF. CDR3 nucleotide sequence: TGTGCCAGCAGCCAAGATGCATCTGGGGCCAACGTCCTGACTTTC.

This clone appeared a few times. The gene calls are TRBV5-5 and TRBJ1-2; no reliable D call. V was cut by 3 bases and J by 4 bases, with 7 bases left in between. The CDR3 runs to 12 residues. From germline, CDR1 is SGHKS and CDR2 YYEKEE (reference sequence). Here the CDR3 reads CASSSSGYGYTF. The CDR3 DNA is TGTGCCAGCAGCTCGTCGGGCTATGGCTACACCTTC. Using reference TRBV5-5 and TRBJ1-2 for the parts outside the CDR3, the full variable domain is DAGVTQSPTHLIKTRGQQVTLRCSPISGHKSVSWYQQVLGQGPQFIFQYYEKEERGRGNFPDRFSARQFPNYSSELNVNALLLGDSALYLCASSSSGYGYTFGSGTRLTVV.

The chain employs TRBV29-1 and TRBJ2-5, with 11 bases that match TRBD1. With 7 bases clipped from V and 2 bases from J, the junction kept 6 bases outside the gene matches. This CDR3 is built from 14 residues. Germline V gene sequence: CDR1 SQVTM, CDR2 ANQGSEA. The CDR3 protein is CSAWDRGDQETQYF. CDR3 in DNA: TGCAGCGCTTGGGACAGGGGGGATCAAGAGACCCAGTACTTC. The full variable domain, rest sourced from reference TRBV29-1 and TRBJ2-5, is SAVISQKPSRDICQRGTSLTIQCQVDSQVTMMFWYRQQPGQSLTLIATANQGSEATYESGFVIDKFPISRPNLTFSTLTVSNMSPEDSSIYLCSAWDRGDQETQYFGPGTRLLVL.

DNA of the CDR3: TGTGCCAGCTCCCTCTATAAAGCAGGGGAAGGGAGCAATCAGCCCCAGCATTTT. Translating it yields CASSLYKAGEGSNQPQHF. This rearrangement joins TRBV18 to TRBJ1-5; tentatively, D is TRBD1 (6 bases). The CDR3 extends over 18 amino acids. Trimming pared 6 bases from V and 1 base from J, leaving 22 bases between. Germline lookup yields CDR1 KGHSH and CDR2 LQKENI.

The J gene is TRBJ2-3, the V gene TRBV6-5; D not resolved. CDR1 and CDR2 (germline): MNHEY, SVGAGI. The CDR3 consists of 15 residues. Trimming took 0 bases from V and 0 from J, leaving 7 bases between them. CDR3 loop: CASSYSSGSTDTQYF. As DNA, the CDR3 is TGTGCCAGCAGTTACTCCTCCGGGAGCACAGATACGCAGTATTTT.

This clone was counted between two and nine times. The chain combines TRBV18 with TRBJ2-7, with 11 bases matching TRBD1. V lost 4 bases to trimming and J lost 5 bases; unmatched junction nucleotides: 4. The CDR3 covers 14 residues. The V gene's germline CDR1 is KGHSH and CDR2 LQKENI. In nucleotides, the CDR3 is TGTGCCAGCTCACGAGGGACAGGGGGGGACGAGCAGTACTTC. Encoded protein: CASSRGTGGDEQYF.

This chain connects TRBV27 to TRBJ2-5, with 8 bases that match TRBD2. CDR3 length: 13 amino acids. V trimming: 5 bases; J trimming: 4 bases; junction bases outside the gene matches: 3. The V gene's germline CDR1 is MNHEY and CDR2 SMNVEV (reference sequence). As DNA, the CDR3 is TGTGCCAGCAGTCATCGGGGGGGAGAGACCCAGTACTTC. Translated, it gives CASSHRGGETQYF.

The chain is built from TRBV7-9 and TRBJ2-5, with no clear D. Germline assignment: CDR1 SEHNR and CDR2 FQNEAQ (reference sequence). The CDR3 is made up of 12 amino acids. Deletions cut 8 bases from V and 0 bases from J, with 7 bases between. The CDR3: CASGKYQETQYF. For the CDR3, the DNA is TGTGCCAGCGGAAAGTACCAAGAGACCCAGTACTTC.

The chain employs TRBV18 and TRBJ1-4, with 7 bases matching TRBD1. The CDR3 spans 15 residues. The trim removed 5 bases at V and 1 base at J, leaving 4 bases unmatched. Germline V lookup: CDR1 KGHSH, CDR2 LQKENI. The DNA of the CDR3 is TGTGCCAGCTCATTGAACAGGGGAACTAATGAAAAACTGTTTTTT. Translated: CASSLNRGTNEKLFF.

V and J are TRBV3-1 (or the pseudogene TRBV3-2) and TRBJ2-4, with 9 positions matching TRBD1. Per germline, CDR1 LGHDT and CDR2 YNNKEL (reference sequence). CDR3 length: 15 residues. J lost 7 bases, V lost 1 base, and 5 bases had no gene match. The CDR3 is CASSQVGTGMNIQYF. The CDR3 coding sequence is TGTGCCAGCAGCCAAGTTGGGACAGGGATGAACATTCAGTACTTC.

The V gene is TRBV13, the J gene TRBJ1-5, with D maybe TRBD1 (5 bases). V lost 2 bases to trimming and J lost 6 bases, with 23 bases between them. CDR1 and CDR2 from the germline V gene are PRHDT and FYEKMQ (reference sequence). The CDR3 runs 18 residues. This chain's CDR3 is CASSLISRRQGFSQPQHF. As DNA, the CDR3 is TGTGCCAGCAGCTTAATAAGTAGACGGCAGGGATTTAGTCAGCCCCAGCATTTT.

This rearrangement joins TRBV6-5 to TRBJ1-5; 7 bases fit TRBD1. Per the germline V gene, CDR1 is MNHEY and CDR2 is SVGAGI. Germline trimming cut 0 bases from V and 4 bases from J; bases unmatched to any gene: 3. This CDR3 contains 15 residues. This chain's CDR3 is CASSYSGTDNQPQHF. In DNA, the CDR3 is TGTGCCAGCAGTTACTCCGGGACAGATAATCAGCCCCAGCATTTT.

This rearrangement joins TRBV7-9 to TRBJ1-1; D may be TRBD1 (6 bases). The CDR3 extends over 15 amino acids. The ends were cut back, 5 bases at V and 3 bases at J, with 16 bases in the middle. Per the germline V gene, CDR1 is SEHNR and CDR2 is FQNEAQ (reference sequence). For the CDR3, the DNA is TGTGCCAGCAGCCTCGCCGGGACACTAGACACTGAAGCTTTCTTT. Translating gives CASSLAGTLDTEAFF.

The J gene is TRBJ2-5, the V gene TRBV6-4; 8 bases line up with TRBD2. This CDR3 is built from 18 residues. CDR1 is MRHNA and CDR2 is SNTAGT in the germline V gene. J gave up 0 bases and V 0 bases, and 9 bases lay outside the gene matches. CDR3 DNA: TGTGCCAGCAGTGACTCCGGGCGGGGGGCCAATAACCAAGAGACCCAGTACTTC. It encodes CASSDSGRGANNQETQYF.

The chain couples TRBV3-1 (or the pseudogene TRBV3-2) to TRBJ2-5, with D perhaps matching TRBD1 or TRBD2 (5 bases each). Germline-derived CDR1 and CDR2 are LGHDT and YNNKEL (reference sequence). Trimming took 1 base from V and 5 from J, leaving 17 bases between them. This CDR3 has 16 residues. In DNA, the CDR3 is TGTGCCAGCAGCCAAGGACTACCCCAGGGTTGGGAGACCCAGTACTTC. Translated, it gives CASSQGLPQGWETQYF.

The chain carries TRBV28 and TRBJ2-5; no reliable D call. Germline V gives CDR1 MDHEN, CDR2 SYDVKM. Trimming shortened V by 4 bases and J by 9 bases, and 9 bases separated the two germline ends. The CDR3 contains 11 residues. The CDR3 loop reads CASSWAIAQYF. The CDR3 DNA reads as TGTGCCAGCAGTTGGGCGATCGCCCAGTACTTC.

Only one count was recorded for this clone. This sequence joins TRBV5-5 and TRBJ2-1; the D is unclear. The germline gives CDR1 SGHKS, CDR2 YYEKEE (reference sequence). V lost 1 base and J 15 bases, leaving 14 bases between the germline ends. This CDR3 region has 12 residues. CDR3 in amino acids: CASSLWTGDLFF. The CDR3 DNA is TGTGCCAGCAGCTTGTGGACCGGAGACCTGTTCTTC.

This clone was counted a few times. The rearrangement uses TRBV3-1 (or the pseudogene TRBV3-2) and TRBJ1-2; D perhaps matches TRBD1 (6 bases). The CDR3 is 16 amino acids. Germline CDR1 is LGHDT and CDR2 is YNNKEL (reference sequence). Trimming took 2 bases from V and 4 from J, leaving 17 bases between them. The CDR3 nucleotides read TGTGCCAGCAGCCAACGGGCCACGACAGGTCCCTATGGCTACACCTTC. It is translated as CASSQRATTGPYGYTF.

The J gene is TRBJ2-5, the V gene TRBV30, with TRBD1 as a possible D gene (5 bases). The CDR3 spans 12 residues. The V gene lost 5 bases and the J gene lost 5 bases, with 12 bases spanning the gap. Germline V gives CDR1 GTSNPN, CDR2 SVGIG (reference sequence). The CDR3 region has the DNA TGTGCCTGGGCACAGGTAAAGGAGACCCAGTACTTC. The encoded protein is CAWAQVKETQYF.